The 17 T cell receptor beta chains listed next were all sequenced from one sample in a study of identical twins. Each CDR3 protein is one row after TCRdb ran MiXCR on the 5' RACE reads. The table records roughly 570,000 distinct CDR3 sequences, around 9.6% of them present only once. These data were also filed under a second study, of yellow fever vaccine responses in identical twins.

Sequencing was done on a sample of PBMCs. The receptors were gathered from a woman between 18 and 29 years old in good health.

The chain has TRBV10-3 and TRBJ2-3, with a possible D match to TRBD1 (5 bases). CDR3 size: 14 residues. Germline V gene lookup returns CDR1 ENHRY and CDR2 SYGVKD. V shed 2 bases and J shed 2 bases, with 8 bases lying between them. The chain's CDR3 is CAISEETDTDTQYF. CDR3 DNA sequence: TGTGCCATCAGTGAGGAGACAGACACAGATACGCAGTATTTT.

At least ten counts were recorded for this clonotype. This chain uses TRBV11-2 with TRBJ2-3; unclear D gene. V was cut by 4 bases and J by 3 bases, with 8 bases left in between. This CDR3 comprises 13 residues. Germline loops: CDR1 SGHAT, CDR2 FQNNGV. The CDR3 DNA sequence: TGTGCCAGCAGCTCATATCAGACAGATACGCAGTATTTT. Its translation is CASSSYQTDTQYF. The full variable domain, in which reference TRBV11-2 and TRBJ2-3 provide the parts outside the CDR3, is EAGVAQSPRYKIIEKRQSVAFWCNPISGHATLYWYQQILGQGPKLLIQFQNNGVVDDSQLPKDRFSAERLKGVDSTLKIQPAKLEDSAVYLCASSSYQTDTQYFGPGTRLTVL.

In this sample, this clonotype turned up many times. The V and J genes are TRBV6-2 or TRBV6-3 and TRBJ2-2, with 14 bases that match TRBD2. With 6 bases clipped from V and 6 bases from J, the junction kept 6 bases outside the gene matches. This CDR3 has 16 residues. Germline lookup yields CDR1 MNHEY and CDR2 SVGEGT. DNA for the CDR3: TGTGCCAGCAGAGAAGAGGGACTAGCGGGAGCCGGGGAGCTGTTTTTT. It yields the protein CASREEGLAGAGELFF.

At least ten counts were recorded for this clonotype. V usage is TRBV12-3 or TRBV12-4 and J usage is TRBJ1-2; 7 nucleotides match TRBD1. Losses at the gene ends were 7 bases for V and 6 bases for J; bases not matched to a gene: 8. The CDR3 extends over 13 amino acids. The DNA for the CDR3 is TGTGCCAGCACCAAGACAGGGTCCAATGGCTACACCTTC. It encodes CASTKTGSNGYTF.

The rearrangement links TRBV15 to TRBJ2-1; D might be TRBD2 (5 bases). The CDR3 loop spans 13 amino acids. Trimming took 5 bases from V and 4 from J, leaving 9 bases between them. CDR1 is LNHNV, CDR2 YYDKDF, per germline (reference sequence). The CDR3 DNA follows: TGTGCCACCAGCCCGGACTTTTACAATGAGCAGTTCTTC. Translated, it gives CATSPDFYNEQFF.

This clonotype was counted at least ten times. V is TRBV7-8 and J is TRBJ2-5; 11 nucleotides match TRBD2. The trim removed 0 bases at V and 4 bases at J, leaving 7 bases unmatched. The CDR3 spans 17 residues. CDR1 SGHVS and CDR2 FQNEAQ come from the germline V gene. CDR3 DNA sequence: TGTGCCAGCAGCTTAGCGCGAGCTAGCGGGAGGTTAGAGACCCAGTACTTC. This gives the protein CASSLARASGRLETQYF.

This clonotype came up a few times. This CDR3 is CASSVGASGRKETQYF. The CDR3 nucleotides read TGTGCCAGCAGCGTAGGGGCTAGCGGGAGGAAAGAGACCCAGTACTTC. The rearrangement links TRBV9 to TRBJ2-5; 11 nucleotides agree with TRBD2. CDR1 is SGDLS and CDR2 is YYNGEE in the germline V gene. The CDR3 has 16 amino acids. V lost 0 bases and J lost 3; bases outside the gene matches: 4.

This clonotype was found a few times. The chain has TRBV4-3 and TRBJ2-2, with a tentative D call TRBD2 (6 bases). The CDR3 consists of 17 residues. Between the trimmed V and J ends, which lost 2 bases and 1 base, there was a span of 14 bases. Germline CDR1 reads LGHNA; CDR2 reads YSLEER. The CDR3 region has the DNA TGCGCCAGCAGCCAAATACATAGCGGAGAGAACACCGGGGAGCTGTTTTTT. Its translation is CASSQIHSGENTGELFF.

This clonotype was recorded at least ten times. The V gene is TRBV3-1, the J gene TRBJ2-3, with D possibly TRBD1 on 5 matching bases. The CDR3 is 15 amino acids. CDR1 is LGHDT and CDR2 is YNNKEL in the germline V gene (reference sequence). Trimming cost V 0 bases and J 2 bases, with 9 bases left between them. This CDR3 reads CASSQEGRLTDTQYF. The CDR3 region has the DNA TGTGCCAGCAGCCAAGAGGGGCGGCTCACAGATACGCAGTATTTT.

The chain joins TRBV3-1 to TRBJ2-5; TRBD2 might be the D (6 bases). Germline CDR1 and CDR2: LGHDT and YNNKEL (reference sequence). The length of the CDR3 is 14 residues. V lost 3 bases and J 2 bases, leaving 10 bases between the germline ends. The CDR3 loop is CASSQRGKQETQYF. In DNA, the CDR3 is TGTGCCAGCAGCCAGCGGGGAAAACAAGAGACCCAGTACTTC.

The chain employs TRBV7-2 and TRBJ2-1; TRBD1 matches 7 bases. There are 13 residues in the CDR3. CDR1 and CDR2 (germline): SGHTA, FQGNSA. V gave up 3 bases and J gave up 6 bases; unmatched junction bases: 2. CDR3 sequence (DNA): TGTGCCAGCAGCTTTGACAGGGCCAATGAGCAGTTCTTC. Translated: CASSFDRANEQFF.

V and J are TRBV10-3 and TRBJ1-2; maybe TRBD1 (6 bases). The germline V gene has CDR1 ENHRY and CDR2 SYGVKD. Trimming stripped 10 bases from V and 8 bases from J, with 23 bases between. The CDR3 covers 14 residues. The CDR3 coding sequence is TGTGCCACCGTATACAATCCGACAGGCGGAGGCTACACCTTC. Amino acid sequence: CATVYNPTGGGYTF.

The table lists this clonotype with many counts. V usage is TRBV7-2 and J usage is TRBJ2-1; D remains unclear. This CDR3 is built from 14 residues. Deletions cut 5 bases from V and 9 bases from J, with 17 bases between. Germline CDR1 and CDR2: SGHTA and FQGNSA. The CDR3, as DNA: TGTGCCAGCAGCCCGGGTCCCACCAGGTCTGAGCAGTTCTTC. Encoded protein: CASSPGPTRSEQFF.

This rearrangement joins TRBV18 to TRBJ1-1, with D unresolved. V was clipped by 2 bases and J by 2 bases, with 12 bases between them. CDR1 KGHSH and CDR2 LQKENI come from the germline V gene. This CDR3 contains 15 residues. The CDR3 region is CASSPEFTVNTEAFF. DNA for the CDR3: TGTGCCAGCTCACCAGAATTCACAGTAAACACTGAAGCTTTCTTT.

The V gene is TRBV12-2, the J gene TRBJ2-1; TRBD2, as called in the table, went unchecked against the DNA. TRBV12-2 is a pseudogene locus. CDR3 length equals 15 residues. This chain's CDR3 is CASRLTGTSGVEQFF. The CDR3, as DNA: TGTGCAAGTCGCCTTACCGGGACTAGCGGGGTTGAGCAGTTCTTC.

This clonotype has just a few counts. The chain combines TRBV6-1 with TRBJ2-7, with 9 nucleotides matching TRBD1. J gave up 1 base and V 7 bases, and 5 bases lay outside the gene matches. The CDR3 totals 14 residues. Germline CDR1 MNHNS, CDR2 SASEGT. The CDR3 DNA reads as TGTGCCAGCACCCTCGACAGGGGGTCCTACGAGCAGTACTTC. This encodes CASTLDRGSYEQYF.

V gene TRBV29-1 combines with J gene TRBJ1-1; D remains unclear. The V end was cut by 0 bases, the J end by 1 base, with 6 bases between. Germline V gene sequence: CDR1 SQVTM, CDR2 ANQGSEA. The CDR3 sequence is 13 residues long. CDR3 bases: TGCAGCGTTGAAGAAACGCCGAACACTGAAGCTTTCTTT. Amino acids: CSVEETPNTEAFF.